Shown below are 21 T cell receptor beta chains from a single sample sequenced in a study of regulatory T cells in long-lasting Graves disease. As for time point: persistent/refractory GD, antithyroid drugs over 5 years with positive TRAb. Generation of the TCR library employed RNA extracted from PBMCs. Relying on iRepertoire HTBI primers and Arm-PCR of CDR3 regions, the team built TCR beta libraries. MiXCR was run by TCRdb on the multiplex PCR reads, yielding one entry per CDR3 protein. This table holds roughly 500,000 distinct CDR3 sequences, around 20% found once. The starting material was peripheral blood mononuclear cells (PBMCs), obtained when the disease was refractory, from a patient treated with antithyroid drugs. These receptors originate from a female donor with Graves disease.

This clonotype was detected only a few times. The chain couples TRBV10-2 to TRBJ2-2; 10 bases map to TRBD1. The CDR3 totals 15 residues. Germline trimming cut 6 bases from V and 6 bases from J; bases unmatched to any gene: 7. CDR1 and CDR2 (germline): WSHSY, SAAADI. The CDR3 protein is CASSNRDRGPGELFF. The CDR3, as DNA: TGCGCCAGCAGCAACCGGGACAGGGGACCCGGGGAGCTGTTTTTT.

J is TRBJ2-3 and V is TRBV6-1; D could derive from TRBD1 or TRBD2 (5 bases each). Trimming shortened V by 7 bases and J by 0 bases, and 11 bases separated the two germline ends. Per the germline V gene, CDR1 is MNHNS and CDR2 is SASEGT. The length of the CDR3 is 14 residues. Written as DNA, the CDR3 is TGTGCCAGCACCAGGGACGCTAGCACAGATACGCAGTATTTT. This translates into CASTRDASTDTQYF.

This clonotype was observed a handful of times. This chain uses TRBV7-8 with TRBJ1-6; D remains unclear. The germline V gene encodes CDR1 SGHVS and CDR2 FQNEAQ. V lost 0 bases and J 7 bases, leaving 19 bases between the germline ends. This CDR3 contains 18 residues. CDR3 bases: TGTGCCAGCAGCTTAGCGAGATCTGGGCTTAGGGCGAATTCACCCCTCCACTTT. This encodes CASSLARSGLRANSPLHF.

This clonotype came up a few times. The chain combines TRBV10-3 with TRBJ2-5; tentative D call: TRBD1 (5 bases). The V and J ends lost 5 bases and 5 bases respectively, with 12 bases between them. This CDR3 comprises 13 residues. The germline CDR1 and CDR2 sequences are ENHRY and SYGVKD. CDR3 bases: TGTGCCATCAGTAGGGAAGGGGATGAGACCCAGTACTTC. Translating it yields CAISREGDETQYF.

This clonotype came up a few times. The rearrangement uses TRBV6-2 or TRBV6-3 and TRBJ2-2; D is uncertain. CDR1 is MNHEY, CDR2 SVGEGT, per germline. Trimming took off 0 bases at V and 2 bases at J, with 10 bases between the two ends. CDR3 length: 16 amino acids. CDR3 bases: TGTGCCAGCAGTTACTCGGCCCAACAAAACACCGGGGAGCTGTTTTTT. Translation: CASSYSAQQNTGELFF.

This clonotype was counted between two and nine times. The V call is TRBV5-5, the J call TRBJ2-7; D might be TRBD1 (6 bases). Germline CDR1 SGHKS, CDR2 YYEKEE (reference sequence). The CDR3 is 15 residues long. V gave up 2 bases and J gave up 1 base, with 13 bases separating them. The CDR3 DNA reads TGTGCCAGCAGCTTCCCCCGAGGACAGTCCTACGAGCAGTACTTC. It is translated as CASSFPRGQSYEQYF. The whole variable domain, remainder taken from reference TRBV5-5 and TRBJ2-7, is DAGVTQSPTHLIKTRGQQVTLRCSPISGHKSVSWYQQVLGQGPQFIFQYYEKEERGRGNFPDRFSARQFPNYSSELNVNALLLGDSALYLCASSFPRGQSYEQYFGPGTRLTVT.

This clonotype was counted a single time. This is likely a read error, given that the CDR3 carries no conserved phenylalanine or tryptophan at its end. CDR3 bases: TGTGCCAGCAGTGGGAGAGACCGACATCTCAACTATGGCTACACCTCC. Residues: CASSGRDRHLNYGYTS. J is TRBJ1-2 and V is TRBV2, with no clear D. Per germline, CDR1 SNHLY and CDR2 FYNNEI. V lost 4 bases to trimming and J lost 2 bases, with 17 bases between them. This CDR3 region has 16 residues.

The CDR3 sequence is CASSPPTGGGYGYTF. The CDR3 coding sequence is TGTGCCAGCAGCCCACCAACAGGGGGCGGTTACGGCTACACCTTC. The chain carries TRBV5-5 and TRBJ1-2; the match to TRBD1 covers 9 bases. The CDR3 totals 15 residues. J was trimmed by 8 bases and V by 4 bases; bases with no gene match: 12. Germline CDR1 SGHKS, CDR2 YYEKEE (reference sequence).

This clonotype has a count of ten or more. The CDR3: CASSQGLGAYEQYF. CDR3 bases: TGTGCCAGCAGCCAAGGGTTAGGAGCGTACGAGCAGTACTTC. The chain is built from TRBV2 and TRBJ2-7, with D unresolved. The V gene lost 6 bases and the J gene lost 4 bases, with 16 bases spanning the gap. The CDR3 contains 14 residues. Germline V gives CDR1 SNHLY, CDR2 FYNNEI.

The DNA for the CDR3 is TGTGCCAGCATCCGAGCCGGGACTCCCAGCTCCTACAATGAGCAGTTCTTC. Translating it yields CASIRAGTPSSYNEQFF. The chain carries TRBV12-3 or TRBV12-4 and TRBJ2-1; D is perhaps TRBD2 (6 bases). Trimming removed 7 bases from V and 0 bases from J, with 19 bases in between. The CDR3 totals 17 residues.

This clonotype was recorded many times. V usage is TRBV19 and J usage is TRBJ2-7; perhaps TRBD1 as D (6 bases). Germline CDR1 LNHDA, CDR2 SQIVND (reference sequence). Trimming left V 1 base short and J 2 bases short, with 12 bases between. CDR3 length: 15 residues. CDR3 in DNA: TGTGCCAGTAGTATAGCGCCAGGGGTGACCTACGAGCAGTACTTC. Its translation: CASSIAPGVTYEQYF.

This clonotype was found a few times. The CDR3 loop reads CSGGEEYEQYF. CDR3 nucleotide sequence: TGCAGTGGCGGGGAGGAGTACGAGCAGTACTTC. The chain uses TRBV20-1 and TRBJ2-7, with D maybe TRBD2 (6 bases). CDR1 and CDR2 (germline): DFQATT, SNEGSKA (reference sequence). Trimming left V 7 bases short and J 4 bases short, with 11 bases between. The CDR3 totals 11 residues.

The gene calls are TRBV19 and TRBJ2-2; D gene unclear. Between the trimmed V and J ends, which lost 0 bases and 8 bases, there was a span of 10 bases. The CDR3 covers 14 residues. Germline V gene sequence: CDR1 LNHDA, CDR2 SQIVND (reference sequence). CDR3 sequence: CASSIETFGGELFF. The CDR3 DNA follows: TGTGCCAGTAGTATAGAAACCTTCGGGGGGGAGCTGTTTTTT.

The chain links TRBV30 to TRBJ1-3; tentatively, D is TRBD1 (5 bases). The V gene lost 0 bases and the J gene lost 4 bases, with 10 bases spanning the gap. The CDR3 has 14 amino acids. Germline values: CDR1 GTSNPN, CDR2 SVGIG (reference sequence). This CDR3 reads CAWSVKTAGNTIYF. In DNA, the CDR3 is TGTGCCTGGAGTGTCAAGACAGCCGGAAACACCATATATTTT.

This clonotype occurred many times. CDR3 coding DNA: TGTGCCAGCAGCGGGGCCTACTCTTTTGTGAACGAGCAGTACTTC. Its translation is CASSGAYSFVNEQYF. The chain couples TRBV13 to TRBJ2-7; maybe TRBD1 (5 bases). V lost 5 bases and J lost 5, with 19 bases in between. The CDR3 is 15 amino acids. Germline lookup yields CDR1 PRHDT and CDR2 FYEKMQ (reference sequence).

A word on this clonotype: A much larger clone lies a single base off, so this may be a read error. This chain links TRBV6-2 or TRBV6-3 with TRBJ1-2; TRBD1 aligns across 12 bases. V dropped 2 bases and J dropped 10; count of bases not matched to a gene: 2. The germline CDR1 and CDR2 sequences are MNHEY and SVGEGT. The CDR3 extends over 13 amino acids. The CDR3 coding sequence is TGTGCCAGCAGTTACCCGGGACAGGGGGCCTACACCTTC. It translates to CASSYPGQGAYTF.

The sample holds many counts of this clonotype. The V call is TRBV6-1, the J call TRBJ1-1; TRBD1 matches at 7 bases. V lost 5 bases to trimming and J lost 5 bases; unmatched junction nucleotides: 5. The CDR3 covers 13 residues. Germline V lookup: CDR1 MNHNS, CDR2 SASEGT. The CDR3 nucleotides read TGTGCCAGCAGTCAGACAGGGTTGACTGAAGCTTTCTTT. It is translated as CASSQTGLTEAFF.

The chain combines TRBV7-9 with TRBJ2-2; 8 nucleotides agree with TRBD1. V trimming: 5 bases; J trimming: 6 bases; junction bases outside the gene matches: 11. Per the germline V gene, CDR1 is SEHNR and CDR2 is FQNEAQ (reference sequence). The CDR3 loop spans 16 amino acids. CDR3 amino acids: CASSPLGQAEPGELFF. The CDR3 DNA reads as TGTGCCAGCAGCCCACTGGGACAGGCCGAACCCGGGGAGCTGTTTTTT.

Comments on this clonotype: Since a much larger clone is just one base distant, this may be a read error. The chain joins TRBV5-5 to TRBJ1-2; perhaps TRBD1 as D (5 bases). Looked up from germline, CDR1 is SGHKS and CDR2 is YYEKEE (reference sequence). The CDR3 spans 12 residues. The DNA of the CDR3 is TGTGCCAGCAGCTTGTGGGACTATGGCTGCACCTTC. This gives the protein CASSLWDYGCTF. The whole variable domain, filled in from reference TRBV5-5 and TRBJ1-2, reads DAGVTQSPTHLIKTRGQQVTLRCSPISGHKSVSWYQQVLGQGPQFIFQYYEKEERGRGNFPDRFSARQFPNYSSELNVNALLLGDSALYLCASSLWDYGCTFGSGTRLTVV.

This clonotype was recorded many times. The CDR3 bases are TGTGCCAGCAGTTTATCCTTCGGGGCAGGGGTCAAAAACATTCAGTACTTC. This gives the protein CASSLSFGAGVKNIQYF. The chain has TRBV28 and TRBJ2-4; tentatively, D is TRBD1 (6 bases). Germline V lookup: CDR1 MDHEN, CDR2 SYDVKM. V dropped 1 base and J dropped 3 bases, with 16 bases sitting between them. The CDR3 is made up of 17 amino acids.

This clonotype was counted only a few times. The chain couples TRBV27 to TRBJ1-5, with a weak D call TRBD1 (5 bases). Germline values: CDR1 MNHEY, CDR2 SMNVEV (reference sequence). The CDR3 is 17 amino acids. V gave up 8 bases and J gave up 3 bases, with 23 bases separating them. CDR3 nucleotides: TGTGCCAGCCGTGCCCAATCAGGGAGGGTTCTCAATCAGCCCCAGCATTTT. It translates to CASRAQSGRVLNQPQHF.